The TCR beta chain described here comes from a study of shared clonotypes between healthy human individuals. Measured with immunoSEQ multiplex PCR; TCRdb has only the in-frame clones, and not every one. Among 1.5 million to 1.9 million clones, 95% to 99% were seen once, and the ten largest hold roughly 0.4%. This TCR was recovered from a man aged 30 to 45 in good health. Material for sequencing was naive CD4+ T cells sorted from blood. Subset specified: CD45RA+ positively selected.

CDR3 loop: CASSLSIPSSYGYTF. CDR3 sequence (DNA): TGTGCCAGCAGTTTATCGATCCCCAGCAGTTATGGCTACACCTTC. V usage is TRBV27 and J usage is TRBJ1-2; D unresolved. CDR1 is MNHEY and CDR2 is SMNVEV in the germline V gene (reference sequence). V gave up 0 bases and J gave up 5 bases, with 13 bases separating them. The CDR3 has 15 amino acids.